This T cell receptor (beta chain) is from a study of a mutant IDH1 vaccine in newly diagnosed glioma. Trimming took 3 bases from V and 12 from J, leaving 18 bases between them. Per the germline V gene, CDR1 is MDHEN and CDR2 is SYDVKM. The CDR3 has 13 amino acids. Time point indicated: week 11, during vaccination. The vaccine gave 300 ug of a 20-mer mutant IDH1 peptide subcutaneously per dose. TCRdb's copy holds only in-frame clones and misses some; the assay was immunoSEQ multiplex PCR. Of 50,000 to 60,000 clones listed, roughly nine tenths are singletons. Comment on this clone: Its antigen remains unknown.

Source: PBMCs, taken from a glioma patient whose treatment included an IDH1 peptide vaccine. The chain has TRBV28 and TRBJ2-7, with D maybe TRBD1 (6 bases). This receptor was obtained from a man aged 50-59 years with glioma. CDR3 in DNA: TGTGCCAGCAGTTTTCCAGGGGTGGCTAGCACGTACTTC. Its protein product is CASSFPGVASTYF. The full variable domain, in which reference TRBV28 and TRBJ2-7 provide the parts outside the CDR3, is DVKVTQSSRYLVKRTGEKVFLECVQDMDHENMFWYRQDPGLGLRLIYFSYDVKMKEKGDIPEGYSVSREKKERFSLILESASTNQTSMYLCASSFPGVASTYFGPGTRLTVT.